A selection of T cell receptor beta chains follows, all from one sample in a study of T cell responses to AZD1222 COVID-19 vaccine. The protocol was immunoSEQ multiplex PCR, while the TCRdb copy is restricted to in-frame clones and leaves out a portion. Of about 110,000 clones listed, about 90% are singletons. The sample in question was peripheral blood, obtained on day 0 of AZD1222 vaccination. The receptors derive from an adult in good health. CDR3s include the opening cysteine and the closing phenylalanine or tryptophan. A D gene is named only where the DNA matches it firmly. Expanded clones are given a class, and other clones once, few, many or no size at all.

CDR3	DNA	V	J	size	D
CAISESRMEKTQYF	TGTGCCATCAGTGAGAGCCGGATGGAGAAGACCCAGTACTTC	TRBV10-3	TRBJ2-5	few	-
CASKSMFPYNEQFF	TGTGCCAGCAAGAGCATGTTCCCCTACAATGAGCAGTTCTTC	TRBV7-2	TRBJ2-1	once	-
CASSRRTGTGANVLTF	TGTGCCAGCAGTCGAAGGACAGGGACTGGGGCCAACGTCCTGACTTTC	TRBV7-2	TRBJ2-6	once	TRBD1
CASSIHEYGYTF	TGTGCCAGTAGTATACACGAGTATGGCTACACCTTC	TRBV19	TRBJ1-2	few	-
CASAGSPYSNQPQHF	TGTGCCAGCGCGGGATCCCCTTATAGCAATCAGCCCCAGCATTTT	TRBV27	TRBJ1-5	-	-
CASTDPRSENTEAFF	TGTGCCAGCACCGATCCCCGGTCCGAGAACACTGAAGCTTTCTTT	TRBV11-3	TRBJ1-1	-	-
CASSLLTLTSTDTQYF	TGTGCCAGCAGCTTACTAACACTGACTAGCACAGATACGCAGTATTTT	TRBV11-2	TRBJ2-3	-	-
CASSVTRALDTQYF	TGTGCCAGCAGCGTCACTAGAGCCTTGGATACGCAGTATTTT	TRBV9	TRBJ2-3	-	-
CASSSGQGSNQPQHF	TGTGCCAGCAGCTCCGGACAGGGTAGCAATCAGCCCCAGCATTTT	TRBV7-2	TRBJ1-5	once	TRBD1
CATTTGLSNSPLHF	TGTGCCACAACGACAGGGCTTTCCAATTCACCCCTCCACTTT	TRBV6-5	TRBJ1-6	once	TRBD1
CASSQFNYGYTF	TGCGCCAGCAGCCAATTTAACTATGGCTACACCTTC	TRBV4-1	TRBJ1-2	-	-
CASSYSLLKGQSNQPQHF	TGTGCCAGCAGTTACTCTCTGCTTAAAGGACAGAGCAATCAGCCCCAGCATTTT	TRBV6-2/TRBV6-3	TRBJ1-5	-	-
CASSWTVYEQYF	TGTGCCAGCAGCTGGACAGTCTACGAGCAGTACTTC	TRBV14	TRBJ2-7	-	-
CASSAISGVSGNTIYF	TGTGCCAGCTCAGCAATATCGGGAGTCTCTGGAAACACCATATATTTT	TRBV18	TRBJ1-3	-	-
CASSSQRFQGYTF	TGTGCCAGCAGCTCGCAGAGGTTTCAAGGCTACACCTTC	TRBV7-3	TRBJ1-2	-	-
CATASSVGNTIYF	TGTGCCACCGCTAGCAGCGTTGGAAACACCATATATTTT	TRBV24-1	TRBJ1-3	-	-
CSVGDRLNEKLFF	TGCAGCGTTGGAGACAGACTAAATGAAAAACTGTTTTTT	TRBV29-1	TRBJ1-4	-	-
CASSPMGGPNTEAFF	TGTGCCAGCAGCCCTATGGGGGGCCCGAACACTGAAGCTTTCTTT	TRBV14	TRBJ1-1	once	-
CASSYSTSQWYEQYF	TGTGCCAGCAGTTACTCGACCTCACAATGGTACGAGCAGTACTTC	TRBV6-5	TRBJ2-7	-	-
CASSLVPQGEKLFF	TGTGCCAGCAGCTTGGTTCCTCAGGGGGAAAAACTGTTTTTT	TRBV5-5	TRBJ1-4	-	-
CASSYREGSGETQYF	TGTGCCAGCAGCTACCGGGAGGGGTCGGGAGAGACCCAGTACTTC	TRBV16	TRBJ2-5	-	TRBD2
CASSLGRETQYF	TGTGCCAGCAGCTTAGGTCGAGAGACCCAGTACTTC	TRBV11-2	TRBJ2-5	-	-
CASSLRTSGRAYEQYF	TGTGCCAGCAGTTTACGAACTAGCGGGAGGGCCTACGAGCAGTACTTC	TRBV28	TRBJ2-7	-	TRBD2
CAISDGPLTGNTIYF	TGTGCCATCAGTGACGGGCCATTAACTGGAAACACCATATATTTT	TRBV10-3	TRBJ1-3	-	-
CASSMFGSSSYNEQFF	TGTGCCAGCAGCATGTTCGGGAGCAGCTCCTACAATGAGCAGTTCTTC	TRBV5-4	TRBJ2-1	-	-
CASSPLTSGSTDTQYF	TGTGCCAGCTCACCACTTACTAGCGGGAGCACAGATACGCAGTATTTT	TRBV18	TRBJ2-3	-	TRBD2
CASNLLGGAVPHGYTF	TGTGCCAGCAACCTCCTAGGGGGCGCCGTCCCCCATGGCTACACCTTC	TRBV28	TRBJ1-2	once	TRBD1
CASSLGGSDTQYF	TGTGCCAGCAGCTTGGGCGGATCAGATACGCAGTATTTT	TRBV5-5	TRBJ2-3	-	-
CASSSRDRGSPGTGELFF	TGTGCCAGCAGTTCCCGGGACAGGGGGTCTCCGGGCACCGGGGAGCTGTTTTTT	TRBV28	TRBJ2-2	-	TRBD1
CASRSLTSGRAYEQYF	TGTGCCAGCAGGTCCCTCACTAGCGGGAGGGCCTACGAGCAGTACTTC	TRBV27	TRBJ2-7	-	TRBD2
CASSRPGGAGSYTF	TGTGCCAGCAGCCGACCGGGAGGGGCAGGGAGCTACACCTTC	TRBV6-5	TRBJ1-2	-	-
CASSLGGIKLNSPLHF	TGTGCCAGCAGCCTTGGCGGGATAAAATTAAATTCACCCCTCCACTTT	TRBV5-6	TRBJ1-6	-	-
CASKMAAGVGTGELFF	TGTGCCAGCAAAATGGCAGCGGGAGTGGGCACCGGGGAGCTGTTTTTT	TRBV27	TRBJ2-2	few	TRBD2
CASTKRDARSEQYF	TGTGCCAGCACCAAGAGAGATGCCAGGAGCGAGCAGTACTTC	TRBV2	TRBJ2-7	-	-
CASSFSDVTDTQYF	TGTGCCAGCAGTTTTTCGGACGTCACAGATACGCAGTATTTT	TRBV28	TRBJ2-3	once	-
CSASDRVVYGYTF	TGCAGTGCTAGTGACAGGGTTGTCTATGGCTACACCTTC	TRBV20-1	TRBJ1-2	-	TRBD1
CASSLEAGEYEQYF	TGTGCCAGCAGCTTAGAAGCGGGAGAATACGAGCAGTACTTC	TRBV7-2	TRBJ2-7	-	TRBD2
CASNAVGNTIYF	TGTGCCAGCAACGCGGTTGGAAACACCATATATTTT	TRBV28	TRBJ1-3	-	-
CASSYPSLVRETQYF	TGTGCCAGCAGTTACCCCAGCCTAGTCCGCGAGACCCAGTACTTC	TRBV6-2/TRBV6-3	TRBJ2-5	few	-
CASSLVRQGSEAFF	TGTGCCAGCAGCTTAGTCAGACAGGGCTCTGAAGCTTTCTTT	TRBV7-2	TRBJ1-1	-	TRBD1
CASSLHSLSNQPQHF	TGTGCCAGCAGCTTACACAGTCTTAGCAATCAGCCCCAGCATTTT	TRBV5-6	TRBJ1-5	-	-
CASSLRLAISTDTQYF	TGTGCCAGCAGCTTAAGGCTAGCGATAAGCACAGATACGCAGTATTTT	TRBV7-2	TRBJ2-3	-	-
CASRTGYGYTF	TGTGCCAGCAGAACGGGCTATGGCTACACCTTC	TRBV6-5	TRBJ1-2	-	-
CASSPGPSSEQFF	TGCGCCAGCAGCCCGGGACCTTCCAGTGAGCAGTTCTTC	TRBV5-1	TRBJ2-1	-	-
CASSLAGGRFGNTIYF	TGCGCCAGCAGCTTGGCGGGAGGGCGCTTTGGAAACACCATATATTTT	TRBV5-1	TRBJ1-3	-	-
CASSYSQPYGYTF	TGTGCCAGCAGTTACTCGCAGCCCTATGGCTACACCTTC	TRBV6-5	TRBJ1-2	-	-
CATSSSGAGGYTF	TGTGCCACCAGTAGCTCAGGGGCGGGTGGCTACACCTTC	TRBV24-1	TRBJ1-2	-	-
CASSQVVPTGANVLTF	TGCGCCAGCAGCCAAGTGGTGCCTACTGGGGCCAACGTCCTGACTTTC	TRBV4-1	TRBJ2-6	few	-
CASSSRWRDRVGEQYF	TGTGCCAGCAGTTCCCGTTGGAGGGACAGGGTGGGCGAGCAGTACTTC	TRBV6-5	TRBJ2-7	-	TRBD1
CASSVLEGGRRNTQYF	TGTGCCAGCAGCGTATTAGAAGGGGGGCGGAGAAATACGCAGTATTTT	TRBV9	TRBJ2-3	-	-
CASSLFLRETQYF	TGTGCCAGCAGCTTGTTCCTTAGAGAGACCCAGTACTTC	TRBV5-4	TRBJ2-5	-	-
CASSDLEGRGEQYF	TGTGCCAGCAGTGATTTAGAGGGTCGGGGAGAGCAGTACTTC	TRBV6-2/TRBV6-3	TRBJ2-7	few	-
CATSEMRDSGIGGYTF	TGTGCCACCAGTGAAATGAGGGACAGCGGTATTGGGGGCTACACCTTC	TRBV24-1	TRBJ1-2	-	TRBD1